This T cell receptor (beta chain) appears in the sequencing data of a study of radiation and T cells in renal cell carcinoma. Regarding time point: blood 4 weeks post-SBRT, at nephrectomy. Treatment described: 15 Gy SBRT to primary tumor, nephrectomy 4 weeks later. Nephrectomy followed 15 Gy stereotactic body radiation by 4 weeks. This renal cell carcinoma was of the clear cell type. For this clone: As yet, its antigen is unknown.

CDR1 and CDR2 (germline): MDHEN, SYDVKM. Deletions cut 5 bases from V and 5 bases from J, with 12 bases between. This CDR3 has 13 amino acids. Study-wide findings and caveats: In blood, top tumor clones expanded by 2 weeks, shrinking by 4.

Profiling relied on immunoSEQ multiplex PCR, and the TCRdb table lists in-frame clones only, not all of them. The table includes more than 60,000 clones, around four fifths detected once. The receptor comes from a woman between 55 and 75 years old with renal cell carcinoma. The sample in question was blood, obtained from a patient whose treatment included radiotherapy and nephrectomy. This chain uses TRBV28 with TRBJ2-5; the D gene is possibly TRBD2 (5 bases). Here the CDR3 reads CASSTRPGETQYF. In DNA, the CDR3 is TGTGCCAGCAGTACCCGTCCGGGGGAGACCCAGTACTTC.